Each of the 19 T cell receptor beta chains below was sequenced from the same sample in a study of regulatory T cells in long-lasting Graves disease. Through Arm-PCR of CDR3 regions and iRepertoire HTBI primers, TCR beta libraries were built. TCRdb fed the multiplex PCR reads into MiXCR, producing one record per CDR3 protein. The table lists hundreds of thousands of distinct CDR3 sequences, 16% of them singletons. Sample time point: newly diagnosed GD, antithyroid drugs for less than 3 months. Generation of the TCR library employed RNA extracted from PBMCs. These records were also assigned to another study, of T cells in Graves' hyperthyroidism and ophthalmopathy.

The sequences come from peripheral blood mononuclear cells (PBMCs), collected at new diagnosis, from a patient treated with antithyroid drugs. The receptor set was obtained from a woman in her twenties or thirties with Graves disease.

The CDR3 is CASSQPLGTESISYEQYF. The DNA of the CDR3 is TGTGCCAGCAGCCAACCCCTAGGGACAGAAAGTATCTCCTACGAGCAGTACTTC. The chain links TRBV7-9 to TRBJ2-7; 7 bases agree with TRBD1. The CDR3 runs 18 residues. With V trimmed by 5 bases and J by 0 bases, 16 bases remained unmatched. Per germline, CDR1 SEHNR and CDR2 FQNEAQ (reference sequence).

The chain uses TRBV6-1 and TRBJ2-7; 8 bases are shared with TRBD2. The CDR3 has 21 amino acids. The ends lost 6 bases at V and 3 bases at J; junction bases unmatched: 28. Germline assignment: CDR1 MNHNS and CDR2 SASEGT. The CDR3 here is CASSLRGGSYNPGLGVYEQYF. CDR3 DNA sequence: TGTGCCAGCAGCCTCCGTGGAGGGTCCTACAATCCGGGACTAGGGGTCTACGAGCAGTACTTC.

This clonotype was detected ten times or more. The chain combines TRBV7-3 with TRBJ2-1; D might be TRBD2 (5 bases). The germline V and J ends were trimmed by 5 bases and 4 bases, with 21 bases remaining between them. This CDR3 contains 17 residues. Germline V gene data show CDR1 as SGHTA and CDR2 as FQGTGA. The DNA for the CDR3 is TGTGCCAGCAGCCCCGACCCCTCGGGGAGTCGGTACAATGAGCAGTTCTTC. Encoded protein: CASSPDPSGSRYNEQFF. The full variable domain, with the rest looked up from reference TRBV7-3 and TRBJ2-1, is GAGVSQTPSNKVTEKGKYVELRCDPISGHTALYWYRQSLGQGPEFLIYFQGTGAADDSGLPNDRFFAVRPEGSVSTLKIQRTERGDSAVYLCASSPDPSGSRYNEQFFGPGTRLTVL.

This clonotype occurred a few times. The chain carries TRBV20-1 and TRBJ1-5; D unresolved. Deletions cut 0 bases from V and 11 bases from J, with 14 bases between. CDR3 length: 13 amino acids. Per germline, CDR1 DFQATT and CDR2 SNEGSKA (reference sequence). CDR3 bases: TGCAGTGCTAGAGAGCCCCTGGGTTCTGCCCAGCATTTT. Protein: CSAREPLGSAQHF.

This clonotype was observed many times. The rearrangement joins TRBV7-2 to TRBJ2-1; D is uncertain. V lost 5 bases to trimming and J lost 8 bases, with 19 bases between them. In germline, CDR1 is SGHTA, CDR2 FQGNSA. The CDR3 is made up of 15 amino acids. The CDR3 bases are TGTGCCAGCAGCCCGGCCCTATTCCAAGCCCATGAGCAGTTCTTC. Encoded protein: CASSPALFQAHEQFF.

The V and J genes are TRBV5-1 and TRBJ1-4; D is unresolved. Germline-derived CDR1 and CDR2 are SGHRS and YFSETQ. The CDR3 spans 13 residues. V shed 6 bases and J shed 7 bases, with 13 bases lying between them. Here the CDR3 DNA reads TGCGCCAGCATGGCAGAGCCAACTGAAAAACTGTTTTTT. It specifies CASMAEPTEKLFF.

This sequence joins TRBV18 and TRBJ1-5; 8 nucleotides match TRBD1. The CDR3 length is 15 residues. V lost 2 bases, J lost 6 bases, and 6 bases stayed unmatched. From germline, CDR1 is KGHSH and CDR2 LQKENI. CDR3 sequence: CASSPRQGTPQPQHF. CDR3 nucleotide sequence: TGTGCCAGCTCACCAAGACAGGGGACGCCTCAGCCCCAGCATTTT.

The V gene is TRBV19, the J gene TRBJ1-2, with D hard to call. The CDR3 runs to 17 residues. V was trimmed by 7 bases and J by 5 bases, leaving 26 bases between them. Germline V gene lookup returns CDR1 LNHDA and CDR2 SQIVND (reference sequence). The CDR3 coding sequence is TGTGCCAGTATCCCCGGAGGTCCTTCCCTATATCGGTATGGCTACACCTTC. The encoded protein is CASIPGGPSLYRYGYTF.

This clonotype came up many times. V gene TRBV28 combines with J gene TRBJ1-3, with TRBD1 matching 7 bases. The CDR3 is made up of 14 amino acids. Germline lookup yields CDR1 MDHEN and CDR2 SYDVKM. With V trimmed by 5 bases and J by 4 bases, 5 bases remained unmatched. The CDR3 nucleotides read TGTGCCAGCAGTGAGGGGGCCACAGGAAACACCATATATTTT. Its translation is CASSEGATGNTIYF.

This clonotype was seen ten or more times. The chain has TRBV11-2 and TRBJ1-1, with 8 bases identical to TRBD1. Germline V gives CDR1 SGHAT, CDR2 FQNNGV. V shed 4 bases, J shed 7 bases, and the junction held 8 bases outside the gene matches. The CDR3 consists of 14 residues. The chain's CDR3 is CASSYQQGVVEAFF. CDR3 DNA: TGTGCCAGCAGCTACCAACAGGGGGTTGTTGAAGCTTTCTTT.

In this sample, this clonotype turned up a few times. The rearrangement joins TRBV18 to TRBJ1-5; 7 bases fit TRBD1. CDR1 and CDR2 from the germline V gene are KGHSH and LQKENI. The V and J ends lost 4 bases and 0 bases, in that order; junction bases with no gene match: 18. This CDR3 comprises 20 residues. CDR3 bases: TGTGCCAGCTCACAGAACGACGGGACAGATCTTCCTTATAGCAATCAGCCCCAGCATTTT. It encodes CASSQNDGTDLPYSNQPQHF.

The chain joins TRBV5-1 to TRBJ2-2; the D is unclear. Trimming took off 0 bases at V and 4 bases at J, with 10 bases between the two ends. Germline V gene lookup returns CDR1 SGHRS and CDR2 YFSETQ. This CDR3 is 15 amino acids long. The CDR3, as DNA: TGCGCCAGCAGCTTGGGTGGTAGTTTCACCGGGGAGCTGTTTTTT. The encoded protein is CASSLGGSFTGELFF.

This clonotype was counted at least ten times. This rearrangement joins TRBV27 to TRBJ2-1; 7 bases line up with TRBD2. V dropped 6 bases and J dropped 2; count of bases not matched to a gene: 7. Looked up from germline, CDR1 is MNHEY and CDR2 is SMNVEV (reference sequence). The CDR3 consists of 15 residues. The CDR3 nucleotides read TGTGCCAGCAGACCGCAGCGGGAACCCTACAATGAGCAGTTCTTC. Its protein product is CASRPQREPYNEQFF.

The chain uses TRBV7-3 and TRBJ2-2; D is unresolved. V dropped 2 bases and J dropped 8 bases, with 6 bases sitting between them. Germline values: CDR1 SGHTA, CDR2 FQGTGA. The CDR3 is 12 residues long. CDR3 region: CASSLSRGELFF. Written as DNA, the CDR3 is TGTGCCAGCAGCTTATCGCGTGGGGAGCTGTTTTTT.

This clonotype was counted only a few times. The chain combines TRBV5-6 with TRBJ2-1; possible D gene TRBD1, 6 bases. V gave up 0 bases and J gave up 9 bases, with 10 bases separating them. Germline loops: CDR1 SGHDT, CDR2 YYEEEE. The CDR3 covers 13 residues. The CDR3 nucleotides read TGTGCCAGCAGCTTGGGGGGGCCCCGTGAGCAGTTCTTC. As protein: CASSLGGPREQFF.

Points on this clonotype: A read error is likely, as this CDR3 ends without the conserved phenylalanine or tryptophan. This chain connects TRBV12-3 or TRBV12-4 to TRBJ2-7, with TRBD1 as a possible D gene (6 bases). V gave up 8 bases and J gave up 5 bases, with 19 bases separating them. The CDR3 totals 14 residues. Written as DNA, the CDR3 is TGTGCCAGCGCCCCTGGACAGTGGCTGCACGAGCAGTACTCC. Translation gives CASAPGQWLHEQYS.

Details on this clonotype: A much larger clonotype is one base distant, so this may be a read error. The V gene is TRBV7-3, the J gene TRBJ2-3; D might be TRBD2 (5 bases). The germline CDR1 and CDR2 sequences are SGHTA and FQGTGA. The CDR3 spans 14 residues. The CDR3 DNA sequence: TGTGCCAGCGGCTTCGGGATAAACACAGATACGCAGTATTTT. Amino acid sequence: CASGFGINTDTQYF.

The chain employs TRBV5-4 and TRBJ2-3; D may match TRBD1 or TRBD2 (6 bases each). The germline V and J ends were trimmed by 4 bases and 4 bases, with 19 bases remaining between them. Germline assignment: CDR1 SGHNT and CDR2 YYREEE (reference sequence). The CDR3 runs 16 residues. CDR3 in amino acids: CASSLGGSSRPDTQYF. CDR3 coding DNA: TGTGCCAGCAGCCTAGGGGGGTCCTCCCGCCCAGATACGCAGTATTTT.

The V and J genes are TRBV5-6 and TRBJ2-7, with a tentative D call TRBD1 (6 bases). V was shortened by 1 base and J by 4 bases, with 15 bases between the two germline ends. There are 15 residues in the CDR3. Germline V gene lookup returns CDR1 SGHDT and CDR2 YYEEEE. CDR3 loop: CASSLTGPASYEQYF. The CDR3 DNA reads as TGTGCCAGCAGCTTGACAGGGCCAGCCTCATACGAGCAGTACTTC.